This is a list of T cell receptor beta chains from one sample in a study of T cell responses to AZD1222 COVID-19 vaccine. Clones were read by immunoSEQ multiplex PCR, and TCRdb kept only the in-frame ones, dropping some. The table lists about 76,000 clones, roughly 84% of them singletons. Sequencing used peripheral blood, obtained on day 0 of AZD1222 vaccination. The receptors come from an adult in good health. Both conserved end residues are part of each CDR3. Clone size, where shown, is once, few, many, or a class for clones that have expanded.

.	TRBV11-3	13	TRBJ2-1	CASSTRDPNEQFF
few	TRBV2	15	TRBJ2-3	CATRLAGPSSDTQYF
once	TRBV29-1	13	TRBJ1-3	CSVEKGAGNTIYF
.	TRBV2	11	TRBJ2-5	CASKYGETQYF
.	TRBV6-2/TRBV6-3	19	TRBJ1-3	CASSPDRDRGLSSGNTIYF
few	TRBV6-2/TRBV6-3	15	TRBJ1-5	CASSSRREGSQPQHF
.	TRBV30	9	TRBJ1-4	CAWKGKLFF
.	TRBV10-3	16	TRBJ1-1	CAIKGTGGFFNTEAFF
.	TRBV3-1/TRBV3-2	16	TRBJ1-1	CASSPVPGQGNTEAFF
.	TRBV7-2	15	TRBJ2-3	CASSLYGTGGDTQYF
.	TRBV11-2	12	TRBJ2-7	CASSRLLYEQYF
.	TRBV6-5	14	TRBJ2-3	CASMVAGTTDTQYF
.	TRBV12-3/TRBV12-4	12	TRBJ1-2	CASSKDVYGYTF
.	TRBV9	15	TRBJ1-6	CASSVGASPDSPLHF
.	TRBV7-9	14	TRBJ2-7	CASSLASSNYEQYF
.	TRBV4-1	17	TRBJ1-2	CASSQGDRRFTNYGYTF
.	TRBV28	16	TRBJ1-6	CASSTFSTVWSSPLHF
.	TRBV11-2	15	TRBJ1-5	CASSLAADLKWPQHF
.	TRBV28	13	TRBJ1-5	CASSFRGRQPQHF
few	TRBV7-8	14	TRBJ1-5	CASSLERGNQPQHF
.	TRBV5-1	13	TRBJ1-2	CASSFGELYGYTF
.	TRBV6-5	13	TRBJ2-7	CASSYASTYEQYF
.	TRBV15	15	TRBJ2-1	CATSRAGGWGNEQFF
.	TRBV5-4	15	TRBJ2-5	CASSSLAGTGETQYF
.	TRBV4-1	14	TRBJ2-3	CASSQGRATDTQYF
.	TRBV19	14	TRBJ1-6	CASRIRPRNSPLHF
medium-sized	TRBV2	14	TRBJ2-1	CASSEWSSYNEQFF
.	TRBV28	12	TRBJ2-3	CASRGRGDTQYF
.	TRBV7-9	13	TRBJ1-6	CASSRDTGSPLHF
.	TRBV2	14	TRBJ1-6	CASRGDSQNSPLHF
.	TRBV15	13	TRBJ1-4	CATSLESNEKLFF
.	TRBV2	16	TRBJ1-5	CASSIGGRYSNQPQHF
.	TRBV27	15	TRBJ2-6	CASRTQGAGANVLTF
once	TRBV6-4	10	TRBJ2-1	CASSDREQFF
.	TRBV2	13	TRBJ2-4	CASSAESKNIQYF
.	TRBV6-5	14	TRBJ2-2	CASNGRGSTGELFF
few	TRBV13	15	TRBJ1-6	CASSFKNSHTSPLHF
.	TRBV6-5	13	TRBJ1-2	CASSFTARQGYTF
once	TRBV6-1	13	TRBJ1-1	CASSEVSGTEAFF
.	TRBV21-1	17	TRBJ2-3	CASSKKPGQGVTDTQYF
.	TRBV18	11	TRBJ2-1	CASSPESEQFF
.	TRBV4-1	14	TRBJ1-6	CASSPRGRNSPLHF
.	TRBV7-9	18	TRBJ1-4	CASSLKRIFQGGNEKLFF
.	TRBV3-1/TRBV3-2	16	TRBJ1-3	CASSQGLRGSGNTIYF
.	TRBV28	14	TRBJ2-7	CASLRDRTSYEQYF
.	TRBV7-2	17	TRBJ2-6	CASSLMPLRSGANVLTF
few	TRBV7-3	18	TRBJ2-2	CASSKGVGLAGNTGELFF
.	TRBV24-1	15	TRBJ1-2	CATSDSGTGLDGYTF
.	TRBV19	15	TRBJ1-1	CASTPGTGGLAEAFF
.	TRBV5-1	14	TRBJ1-6	CASSHDRGRSPLHF
.	TRBV28	14	TRBJ1-1	CASSSPAGGPEAFF
.	TRBV10-3	16	TRBJ2-7	CAISEPGQGGVGEQYF
.	TRBV19	15	TRBJ1-1	CASSDLSAGNTEAFF
.	TRBV18	16	TRBJ2-3	CASSPSLAGGTDTQYF